The 25 T cell receptor beta chains in this list originate from one sample, sequenced in a study of response to subunit inactivated influenza vaccine. TCRdb re-analysed the RT-PCR reads in MiXCR, keeping a single row per CDR3 protein. The sample consists of 750,000 to 850,000 distinct CDR3 sequences, approximately 17% of them appearing once. The sequenced sample was PBMCs from blood, obtained less than 6 days after vaccination. Receptor source: a man over 45 who received an inactivated influenza vaccine.

There are many counts of this clonotype. This chain joins TRBV5-6 and TRBJ2-1; 8 nucleotides agree with TRBD2. Trimming cost V 4 bases and J 9 bases; bases outside gene matches: 15. This CDR3 region has 16 residues. Germline-derived CDR1 and CDR2 are SGHDT and YYEEEE. The DNA of the CDR3 is TGTGCCAGCAGCCCTACCACCTTGCGGGGGGCGCCTGAGCAGTTCTTC. The encoded protein is CASSPTTLRGAPEQFF.

This clonotype was found a few times. The chain uses TRBV12-3 or TRBV12-4 and TRBJ2-7, with 13 positions matching TRBD2. The CDR3 is 18 amino acids. V lost 6 bases to trimming and J lost 2 bases; unmatched junction nucleotides: 13. Here the CDR3 reads CASRGLAGSRTDAYEQYF. Here the CDR3 DNA reads TGTGCCAGCAGGGGACTAGCGGGGTCACGAACCGACGCCTACGAGCAGTACTTC.

This chain joins TRBV20-1 and TRBJ2-7; D might be TRBD1 (5 bases). The CDR3 has 16 amino acids. The V gene's germline CDR1 is DFQATT and CDR2 SNEGSKA (reference sequence). V was clipped by 6 bases and J by 0 bases, with 21 bases between them. The CDR3 reads CSAQGVSGSSSYEQYF. DNA of the CDR3: TGCAGTGCACAAGGGGTTAGTGGCTCAAGCTCCTACGAGCAGTACTTC.

The V call is TRBV20-1, the J call TRBJ1-2; 10 nucleotides line up with TRBD1. Trimming cost V 6 bases and J 7 bases; bases outside gene matches: 8. The CDR3 contains 13 residues. Germline values: CDR1 DFQATT, CDR2 SNEGSKA (reference sequence). CDR3 bases: TGCAGTGCAACGGACAGGGGGTATGGTGGCTACACCTTC. Translating gives CSATDRGYGGYTF.

The rearrangement uses TRBV20-1 and TRBJ2-2, with TRBD1 as a possible D gene (6 bases). Germline V gene lookup returns CDR1 DFQATT and CDR2 SNEGSKA (reference sequence). The CDR3 spans 16 residues. V lost 5 bases and J lost 0, with 16 bases in between. The CDR3 sequence: CSAGRGYGTNTGELFF. In DNA, the CDR3 is TGCAGTGCTGGAAGGGGGTACGGGACGAACACCGGGGAGCTGTTTTTT.

This clonotype was detected a few times. The chain uses TRBV7-9 and TRBJ2-7; tentative D call: TRBD1 (5 bases). This CDR3 is 11 amino acids long. Germline CDR1 is SEHNR and CDR2 is FQNEAQ (reference sequence). The V and J ends lost 1 base and 7 bases respectively, with 5 bases between them. The CDR3 reads CASSLGQEQYF. The CDR3 nucleotides are TGTGCCAGCAGCTTAGGACAGGAGCAGTACTTC.

This clonotype has a handful of counts. The chain carries TRBV4-3 and TRBJ2-7; D possibly corresponds to TRBD2 (6 bases). The CDR3 covers 14 residues. The ends were cut back, 1 base at V and 4 bases at J, with 11 bases in the middle. Germline V gene sequence: CDR1 LGHNA, CDR2 YSLEER. Here the CDR3 DNA reads TGCGCCAGCAGCCAAGGCCTCGGGGGTTACGAGCAGTACTTC. Its protein product is CASSQGLGGYEQYF.

This clonotype was picked up a small number of times. The chain recombines TRBV25-1 with TRBJ2-1; TRBD2 is a possible D gene (6 bases). In germline, CDR1 is MGHDK, CDR2 SYGVNS. The ends were cut back, 5 bases at V and 2 bases at J, with 16 bases in the middle. The CDR3 contains 16 residues. The CDR3 protein is CASSPISGYAYNEQFF. In nucleotides, the CDR3 is TGTGCCAGCAGTCCGATTAGCGGTTATGCCTACAATGAGCAGTTCTTC.

The chain employs TRBV7-9 and TRBJ2-1; D unclear. V lost 5 bases and J lost 5, with 7 bases in between. The germline V gene encodes CDR1 SEHNR and CDR2 FQNEAQ (reference sequence). This CDR3 has 12 amino acids. DNA of the CDR3: TGTGCCAGCAGCGCCCCAAACAATGAGCAGTTCTTC. Translation gives CASSAPNNEQFF. The entire variable domain, with the rest obtained from reference TRBV7-9 and TRBJ2-1, is as follows: DTGVSQNPRHKITKRGQNVTFRCDPISEHNRLYWYRQTLGQGPEFLTYFQNEAQLEKSRLLSDRFSAERPKGSFSTLEIQRTEQGDSAMYLCASSAPNNEQFFGPGTRLTVL.

This rearrangement joins TRBV9 to TRBJ2-3; D possibly corresponds to TRBD1 (6 bases). Deletions cut 3 bases from V and 4 bases from J, with 12 bases between. The V gene's germline CDR1 is SGDLS and CDR2 YYNGEE. This CDR3 comprises 14 residues. Here the CDR3 DNA reads TGTGCCAGCAGCGGCAGGGGTAGGGCAGATACGCAGTATTTT. This encodes CASSGRGRADTQYF. Combining the CDR3 with reference TRBV9 and TRBJ2-3 gives the whole variable domain DSGVTQTPKHLITATGQRVTLRCSPRSGDLSVYWYQQSLDQGLQFLIQYYNGEERAKGNILERFSAQQFPDLHSELNLSSLELGDSALYFCASSGRGRADTQYFGPGTRLTVL.

The table lists this clonotype with a few counts. V usage is TRBV20-1 and J usage is TRBJ2-7, with a tentative D call TRBD1 (6 bases). V dropped 5 bases and J dropped 4 bases, with 21 bases sitting between them. This CDR3 region has 15 residues. CDR1 and CDR2 (germline): DFQATT, SNEGSKA (reference sequence). CDR3 protein: CSAPWGRTDSYEQYF. For the CDR3, the DNA is TGCAGTGCTCCCTGGGGGCGGACAGATTCATACGAGCAGTACTTC.

The V and J genes are TRBV7-3 and TRBJ2-7, with a tentative D call TRBD1 (5 bases). The germline V gene has CDR1 SGHTA and CDR2 FQGTGA. The CDR3 has 14 residues. Trimming took off 5 bases at V and 7 bases at J, with 18 bases between the two ends. The CDR3 is CASSPLQVPGEQYF. The CDR3 nucleotides read TGTGCCAGCAGCCCGTTACAGGTCCCGGGTGAGCAGTACTTC.

This clonotype has only a few counts. The V call is TRBV6-1, the J call TRBJ1-1, with D possibly being TRBD1 (5 bases). Per the germline V gene, CDR1 is MNHNS and CDR2 is SASEGT. Trimming stripped 6 bases from V and 0 bases from J, with 11 bases between. The CDR3 contains 14 residues. The CDR3 DNA follows: TGTGCCAGCAGGCCCGGGGGGTTGAACACTGAAGCTTTCTTT. Protein product: CASRPGGLNTEAFF.

The V and J genes are TRBV7-2 and TRBJ1-5; D is perhaps TRBD1 (6 bases). The germline V gene has CDR1 SGHTA and CDR2 FQGNSA. The CDR3 is 15 amino acids. The germline V and J ends were trimmed by 1 base and 0 bases, with 7 bases remaining between them. CDR3 residues: CASSLEDSSNQPQHF. CDR3 nucleotide sequence: TGTGCCAGCAGCTTAGAGGACAGTAGCAATCAGCCCCAGCATTTT.

This clonotype showed up just a few times. The J gene is TRBJ2-2, the V gene TRBV20-1, with unresolved D. The CDR3 is made up of 15 amino acids. CDR1 is DFQATT and CDR2 is SNEGSKA in the germline V gene (reference sequence). Trimming cost V 1 base and J 0 bases, with 9 bases left between them. In DNA form, the CDR3 reads TGCAGTGCTAGAGGTAGCCGAGCGAACACCGGGGAGCTGTTTTTT. Encoded protein: CSARGSRANTGELFF.

This clonotype was detected only a few times. The chain joins TRBV5-8 to TRBJ2-2, with a possible D match to TRBD1 (5 bases). The CDR3 has 16 amino acids. Germline assignment: CDR1 SGHTS and CDR2 YDEGEE. V was clipped by 1 base and J by 3 bases, with 13 bases between them. The CDR3 region is CASSLSPGSDTGELFF. The CDR3 bases are TGTGCCAGCAGCTTGAGCCCAGGGTCGGACACCGGGGAGCTGTTTTTT.

This clonotype was counted a few times. This chain connects TRBV30 to TRBJ2-2; D is undetermined. V lost 0 bases and J lost 6, with 11 bases in between. Germline lookup yields CDR1 GTSNPN and CDR2 SVGIG (reference sequence). This CDR3 spans 14 amino acids. Here the CDR3 DNA reads TGTGCCTGGAGTGTACCCTATCTTTCCGGGGAGCTGTTTTTT. This encodes CAWSVPYLSGELFF.

The rearrangement uses TRBV2 and TRBJ1-1; weak D call: TRBD1 (5 bases). V dropped 3 bases and J dropped 1 base, with 21 bases sitting between them. The CDR3 is 18 residues long. Germline V gives CDR1 SNHLY, CDR2 FYNNEI. CDR3 nucleotide sequence: TGTGCCAGCAGTGAGAATAGGGGCGGGGGAATAAAGAACACTGAAGCTTTCTTT. Translating it yields CASSENRGGGIKNTEAFF. Full variable domain (rest looked up from reference TRBV2 and TRBJ1-1): EPEVTQTPSHQVTQMGQEVILRCVPISNHLYFYWYRQILGQKVEFLVSFYNNEISEKSEIFDDQFSVERPDGSNFTLKIRSTKLEDSAMYFCASSENRGGGIKNTEAFFGQGTRLTVV.

The chain uses TRBV15 and TRBJ2-1, with D unresolved. Germline CDR1 reads LNHNV; CDR2 reads YYDKDF (reference sequence). V was cut by 4 bases and J by 0 bases, with 10 bases left in between. This CDR3 is built from 15 residues. CDR3 region: CATSTQRSSYNEQFF. Here the CDR3 DNA reads TGTGCCACCAGCACACAGAGAAGCTCCTACAATGAGCAGTTCTTC. Looking up the rest from reference TRBV15 and TRBJ2-1 gives the full variable domain: DAMVIQNPRYQVTQFGKPVTLSCSQTLNHNVMYWYQQKSSQAPKLLFHYYDKDFNNEADTPDNFQSRRPNTSFCFLDIRSPGLGDTAMYLCATSTQRSSYNEQFFGPGTRLTVL.

This clonotype was counted between two and nine times. V is TRBV12-3 or TRBV12-4 and J is TRBJ2-1; D might be TRBD1 or TRBD2, each matching 5 bases. V was cut by 6 bases and J by 5 bases, with 17 bases left in between. The CDR3 length is 15 residues. The CDR3 protein is CASRKTGGMDNEQFF. In DNA, the CDR3 is TGTGCCAGCAGAAAAACAGGAGGTATGGACAATGAGCAGTTCTTC.

This rearrangement joins TRBV24-1 to TRBJ2-1; D may match TRBD1 or TRBD2 (5 bases each). The ends were cut back, 0 bases at V and 15 bases at J, with 14 bases in the middle. The CDR3 extends over 13 amino acids. Germline V gene data show CDR1 as KGHDR and CDR2 as SFDVKD. This CDR3 is CATSDLLGTVWFF. Here the CDR3 DNA reads TGTGCCACCAGTGATTTGCTTGGGACGGTATGGTTCTTC.

V and J are TRBV4-2 and TRBJ2-7; D may be TRBD1 (5 bases). Trimming took off 0 bases at V and 3 bases at J, with 9 bases between the two ends. The CDR3 has 14 amino acids. CDR1 LGHNA and CDR2 YNFKEQ come from the germline V gene. Written as DNA, the CDR3 is TGTGCCAGCAGCCAAGATTTGACAGTCTACGAGCAGTACTTC. Protein sequence: CASSQDLTVYEQYF.

To note about this clonotype: This clone may be a read error of a much larger clone one base away. The J gene is TRBJ1-1, the V gene TRBV12-3 or TRBV12-4, with D hard to call. The CDR3 sequence is 13 residues long. The CDR3 here is CARSPDVNTEAFF. The CDR3 region has the DNA TGTGCCCGCAGCCCCGATGTGAACACTGAAGCTTTCTTT.

CDR3 protein: CASSYGSGGRDTQYF. The CDR3 nucleotides are TGTGCCAGCAGTTACGGTAGCGGGGGCCGAGATACGCAGTATTTT. The rearrangement uses TRBV6-5 and TRBJ2-3, with TRBD2 matching 9 bases. Trimming cost V 2 bases and J 5 bases; bases outside gene matches: 5. This CDR3 comprises 15 residues. Germline assignment: CDR1 MNHEY and CDR2 SVGAGI.

This clonotype was detected ten times or more. The chain is built from TRBV12-3 or TRBV12-4 and TRBJ2-7; maybe TRBD1 (6 bases). The CDR3 runs to 14 residues. V lost 5 bases, J lost 0 bases, and 11 bases lay in between. The chain's CDR3 is CASSPRTDSYEQYF. The CDR3 DNA sequence: TGTGCCAGCAGTCCCAGGACAGACTCCTACGAGCAGTACTTC.